This TCR beta chain was recovered during a study of blood T cell repertoires in COVID-19. Data came from immunoSEQ multiplex PCR; TCRdb stores just in-frame clones and leaves some out. The table records a few hundred thousand clones, around 92% of them present only once. The sequencing input was peripheral blood. The TCR comes from a man aged 18 to 29 who had recovered from COVID-19.

In nucleotides, the CDR3 is TGCGCCAGCAGCACGGACAGGATGAACACTGAAGCTTTCTTT. Translated, it gives CASSTDRMNTEAFF. V usage is TRBV5-1 and J usage is TRBJ1-1; 7 nucleotides agree with TRBD1. This CDR3 spans 14 amino acids. V lost 4 bases, J lost 0 bases, and 3 bases stayed unmatched. Germline CDR1 SGHRS, CDR2 YFSETQ.